This record concerns one T cell receptor (beta chain) sequence. This clone's antigen is unknown. Per-base qualities were not stored, and no clone one base away is much larger. These data belong to a study of blood T cell repertoires in COVID-19 (dated by TCRdb to the early 2020s). In the study overall: Collaborator samples came from the United States, Italy and Spain and covered acute and convalescent phases of COVID-19. The samples were drawn from the first 160 participants of the ongoing ImmuneRACE study and from 950 to 1,500 subjects provided by 6 global collaborators. A freely available public database, intended as a resource for researchers studying the immune response to SARS-CoV-2, is where the repertoires were released. The prospective study material was composed of cDNA or gDNA derived from T cells, B-cell-depleted T cells, or PBMCs. Nearly every sample came with metadata listing a de-identified subject ID, COVID-19 status, age in years and sex. The dataset comprised deeply sampled blood TCRbeta repertoires from subjects exposed to, actively infected with, or recovered from COVID-19. Where available, HLA class I and class II types were taken from metadata supplied by the sample provider and were not determined by assay-based typing. Paper-wide results and their limitations: Clinical and demographic metadata were provided uncurated, with the amount varying by source and participant.

Collaborating institutions collected whole blood in K2EDTA tubes following their own protocols. For TCRbeta analysis, collaborators shipped samples in one of three forms: frozen whole blood, isolated PBMCs, or DNA extracted from either of those sample types. The immunoSEQ Assay, a bias-controlled multiplex PCR, was used to amplify TCRbeta CDR3 regions from genomic DNA. The authors' pipeline ran thus. Nucleated cell counts per sample were estimated from amplification of reference gene primers within the assay. To quantify the absolute abundance of each unique TCRbeta CDR3 rearrangement, sequence reads were collapsed and filtered. For each sample, productive Simpson clonality was calculated as the square root of Simpson's diversity index over productive rearrangements. The source is immuneACCESS, and TCRdb retained only in-frame sequences with V and J called. Part of the clones is not carried over; for the studies checked, unresolved V genes explain less than half of this, and the remainder is unexplained. V and J calls and clone size are those listed in that table; D and trimming were worked out from the DNA. The sample contains 50,000 to 60,000 clones, nearly 85% of them found a single time. Approximately 16% of the sample rests with the top ten.

This receptor was taken from a man aged 35 to 55 with acute or convalescent COVID-19. Specimen: peripheral blood.

The bases read TGTGCCAGCAGGTCCCAGGGGGAAGGCTATGGCTACACCTTC. This yields the protein CASRSQGEGYGYTF. The chain joins TRBV6-5 to TRBJ1-2; TRBD1 fits 7 bases in the junction. CDR1 and CDR2 were assigned from the germline V gene as MNHEY and SVGAGI. The CDR3 runs 14 residues from the cysteine to the phenylalanine. Of all the DNA, just the CDR3 is kept, 42 bases in frame from base 1. The V end gives up 6 bases and the J end 4 bases, leaving 8 bases in the junction not matched to a gene.